The rows below give T cell receptor beta chains drawn from one sample of a study of OX40 agonist ivuxolimab in advanced cancers. The repertoire was sequenced with immunoSEQ multiplex PCR; TCRdb's copy has only in-frame clones and lacks some. The table lists tens of thousands of clones, approximately 90% of them singletons. Source: CD4+ or CD8+ T cells sorted from blood, taken in a trial of the OX40 agonist ivuxolimab. These receptors were obtained from an adult with an advanced solid tumor such as melanoma, head and neck, liver or kidney cancer. The CDR3 runs from the conserved cysteine through the conserved F or W. A D gene is named only where the DNA matches it firmly. Size is omitted from some rows. Given values are once, few, many or a class for expanded clones.

D	J	V	size	DNA	CDR3
-	TRBJ2-7	TRBV5-1	-	TGCGCCAGCAGCTCCCTAAACCCTTCCTACGAGCAGTACTTC	CASSSLNPSYEQYF
TRBD2	TRBJ2-2	TRBV27	few	TGTGCCAGCAGTGCAGGCGGGGGGGCGGGAGTTGCCGGGGAGCTGTTTTTT	CASSAGGGAGVAGELFF
-	TRBJ2-1	TRBV7-9	once	TGTGCCAGCAGCTTAGGTAATCCAGGACAGCCTTACAATGAGCAGTTCTTC	CASSLGNPGQPYNEQFF
-	TRBJ2-7	TRBV29-1	-	TGCAGCGTGGCTTGGTGGGAGAAGAGTTACGAGCAGTACTTC	CSVAWWEKSYEQYF
TRBD2	TRBJ2-3	TRBV7-8	-	TGTGCCAGCAGCTTTACTAGCGGGGTTACCGCCGTCTGGGATACGCAGTATTTT	CASSFTSGVTAVWDTQYF
TRBD1	TRBJ1-3	TRBV6-1	once	TGTGCCAGCAGATCTGGGACAGACTCTGGAAACACCATATATTTT	CASRSGTDSGNTIYF
-	TRBJ1-2	TRBV13	-	TGTGCCAGCTCCCAGGGGTTGGGCTACACCTTC	CASSQGLGYTF
-	TRBJ1-4	TRBV7-9	-	TGTGCCAGCAGGGGTGCTCGGGACATAGGGCATAATGAAAAACTGTTTTTT	CASRGARDIGHNEKLFF
TRBD1	TRBJ1-1	TRBV6-1	-	TGTGCCAGTATAACAGGGGGCTTCACTGAAGCTTTCTTT	CASITGGFTEAFF
-	TRBJ2-1	TRBV5-6	-	TGTGCCAGCAGCCATAGTACAGGGAGCTCCTACAATGAGCAGTTCTTC	CASSHSTGSSYNEQFF
-	TRBJ2-2	TRBV5-1	-	TGCGCCAGCAGCTTGTCCGGGAACACCGGGGAGCTGTTTTTT	CASSLSGNTGELFF
-	TRBJ2-7	TRBV5-1	-	TGCGCCAGCAGCTTGGATTTTGGATACGAGCAGTACTTC	CASSLDFGYEQYF
-	TRBJ1-4	TRBV27	-	TGTGCCAGCAGTTTGACAGCAACTAATGAAAAACTGTTTTTT	CASSLTATNEKLFF
TRBD2	TRBJ2-3	TRBV27	-	TGTGCCAGCAGTCCCCGCCGGGGGGGAGATACGCAGTATTTT	CASSPRRGGDTQYF
TRBD1	TRBJ1-4	TRBV19	-	TGTGCCAGTAGTACAACAGGGGTTTACGAAAAACTGTTTTTT	CASSTTGVYEKLFF
-	TRBJ2-1	TRBV19	-	TGTGCCAGTAGTACTACAGGGTATAATGAGCAGTTCTTC	CASSTTGYNEQFF
-	TRBJ2-7	TRBV30	-	TGTGCCTGGATGCTGGGGGCCGGCTCCTACGAGCAGTATTTC	CAWMLGAGSYEQYF
-	TRBJ2-7	TRBV11-2	-	TGTGCCAGCAGCTTAATCACAGACTACGAGCAGTACTTC	CASSLITDYEQYF
-	TRBJ1-2	TRBV27	-	TGTGCCAGCAGTCCGGGCGCTCAGTTCTATGGCTACACCTTC	CASSPGAQFYGYTF
-	TRBJ1-1	TRBV2	medium-sized	TGTGCCAGCAGTGAACCGAAGATGAACACTGAAGCTTTCTTT	CASSEPKMNTEAFF
-	TRBJ2-7	TRBV9	-	TGTGCCAGCAGCCCTAGAGAGGGCGGCAGGAGTTCCTACGAGCAGTACTTC	CASSPREGGRSSYEQYF
TRBD2	TRBJ2-1	TRBV27	-	TGTGCCAGCAGCATAAGCGGGGGGCCCTACAATGAGCAGTTCTTC	CASSISGGPYNEQFF
-	TRBJ2-7	TRBV4-1	medium-sized	TGCGCCAGCAGCCACGTACTGGGCTCCTACGAGCAGTACTTC	CASSHVLGSYEQYF
-	TRBJ1-5	TRBV5-4	-	TGTGCCAGCAGCCAAGAGGGGACAACAAATCAGCCCCAGCATTTT	CASSQEGTTNQPQHF
-	TRBJ1-2	TRBV4-1	-	TGCGCCAGCAGCCAAGAATATGCAGACTTAGTCTCGGGCAACTATGGCTACACCTTC	CASSQEYADLVSGNYGYTF
-	TRBJ2-3	TRBV28	-	TGTGCCAGCAGTTCCCGTTACACAGATACGCAGTATTTT	CASSSRYTDTQYF
TRBD2	TRBJ2-7	TRBV4-1	once	TGCGCCAGCAGCCAAGGACTAGCGGGGTTGTACGAGCAGTACTTC	CASSQGLAGLYEQYF
-	TRBJ1-1	TRBV27	-	TGTGCCAGCAGTTTAGAGGGGCGGGCTAGCACTGAAGCTTTCTTT	CASSLEGRASTEAFF
TRBD1	TRBJ2-1	TRBV27	-	TGTGCCAGCAGTCCAGACAGGGCTGCCTACAATGAGCAGTTCTTC	CASSPDRAAYNEQFF
-	TRBJ2-7	TRBV10-1	-	TGCGCCAGCAGTGAGTCGGGGGCGCCCTACGAGCAGTACTTC	CASSESGAPYEQYF
-	TRBJ2-2	TRBV27	-	TGTGCCAGCAGTATCCTCGACAACGCCGGGGAGCTGTTTTTT	CASSILDNAGELFF
TRBD2	TRBJ2-2	TRBV19	-	TGTGCCAGCCCCGGAGAGCGGGACGGGGAGCTGTTTTTT	CASPGERDGELFF
-	TRBJ2-3	TRBV29-1	-	TGCAGCTTCGATCCCGGTTTGTCAGATACGCAGTATTTT	CSFDPGLSDTQYF
TRBD1	TRBJ1-1	TRBV6-5	-	TGTGCCAGCAGTTCCACAGGGGCGGGGGCTGAAGCTTTCTTT	CASSSTGAGAEAFF
-	TRBJ2-1	TRBV9	-	TGTGCCAGCAGCTTTGGACAGTACTCCTACAATGAGCAGTTCTTC	CASSFGQYSYNEQFF
-	TRBJ2-3	TRBV7-3	once	TGTGCCAGCAGCCCCCGGGCATTAGCTAGCACAGATACGCAGTATTTT	CASSPRALASTDTQYF
TRBD1	TRBJ1-2	TRBV6-5	-	TGTGCCAGCAGTTACGTAGGACAGGGGGCGAATGGCTACACCTTC	CASSYVGQGANGYTF
-	TRBJ2-7	TRBV27	-	TGTGCCAGCAGTTTTGGGCGATGGGGATACGAGCAGTACTTC	CASSFGRWGYEQYF
-	TRBJ1-5	TRBV5-8	-	TGTGCCAGCAGCTTGGGCAGGGGCAGCAATCAGCCCCAGCATTTT	CASSLGRGSNQPQHF